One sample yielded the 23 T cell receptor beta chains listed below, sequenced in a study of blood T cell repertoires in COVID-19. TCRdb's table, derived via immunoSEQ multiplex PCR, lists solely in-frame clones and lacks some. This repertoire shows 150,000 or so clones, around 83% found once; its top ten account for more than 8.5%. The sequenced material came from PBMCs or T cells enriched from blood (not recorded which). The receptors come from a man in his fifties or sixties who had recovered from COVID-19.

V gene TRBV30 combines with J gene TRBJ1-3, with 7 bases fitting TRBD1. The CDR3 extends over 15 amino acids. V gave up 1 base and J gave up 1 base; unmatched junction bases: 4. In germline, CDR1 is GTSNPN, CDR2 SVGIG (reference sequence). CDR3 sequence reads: CAWSGTGLSGNTIYF. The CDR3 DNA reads TGTGCCTGGAGTGGGACAGGATTATCTGGAAACACCATATATTTT.

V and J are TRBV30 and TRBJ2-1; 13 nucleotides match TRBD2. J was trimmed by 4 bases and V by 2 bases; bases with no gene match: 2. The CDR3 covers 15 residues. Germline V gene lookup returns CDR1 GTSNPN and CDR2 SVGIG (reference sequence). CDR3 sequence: CAWSRTSGGYNEQFF. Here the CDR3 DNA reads TGTGCCTGGAGTCGGACTAGCGGGGGTTACAATGAGCAGTTCTTC. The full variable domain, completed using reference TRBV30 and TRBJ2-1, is SQTIHQWPATLVQPVGSPLSLECTVEGTSNPNLYWYRQAAGRGLQLLFYSVGIGQISSEVPQNLSASRPQDRQFILSSKKLLLSDSGFYLCAWSRTSGGYNEQFFGPGTRLTVL.

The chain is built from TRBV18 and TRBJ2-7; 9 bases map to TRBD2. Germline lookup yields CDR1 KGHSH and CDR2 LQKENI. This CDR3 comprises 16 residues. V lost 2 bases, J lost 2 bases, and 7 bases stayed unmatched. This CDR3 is CASSPKATSGTYEQYF. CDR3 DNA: TGTGCCAGCTCACCAAAGGCGACTAGCGGAACCTACGAGCAGTACTTC.

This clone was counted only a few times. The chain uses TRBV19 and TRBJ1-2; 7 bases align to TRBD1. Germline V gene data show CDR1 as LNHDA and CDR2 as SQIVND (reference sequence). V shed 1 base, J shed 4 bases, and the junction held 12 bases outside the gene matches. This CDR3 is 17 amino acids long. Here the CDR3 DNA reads TGTGCCAGTAGTATAGGAGAAGGGGGCCTCGGTGGCTATGGCTACACCTTC. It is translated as CASSIGEGGLGGYGYTF. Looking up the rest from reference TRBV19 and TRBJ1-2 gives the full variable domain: DGGITQSPKYLFRKEGQNVTLSCEQNLNHDAMYWYRQDPGQGLRLIYYSQIVNDFQKGDIAEGYSVSREKKESFPLTVTSAQKNPTAFYLCASSIGEGGLGGYGYTFGSGTRLTVV.

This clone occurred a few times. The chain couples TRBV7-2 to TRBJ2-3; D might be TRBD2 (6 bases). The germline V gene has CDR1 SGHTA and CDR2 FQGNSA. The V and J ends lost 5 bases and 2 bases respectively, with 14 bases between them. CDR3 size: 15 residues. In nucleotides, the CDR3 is TGTGCCAGCAGCGGTAGCGGACTCCACACAGATACGCAGTATTTT. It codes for CASSGSGLHTDTQYF.

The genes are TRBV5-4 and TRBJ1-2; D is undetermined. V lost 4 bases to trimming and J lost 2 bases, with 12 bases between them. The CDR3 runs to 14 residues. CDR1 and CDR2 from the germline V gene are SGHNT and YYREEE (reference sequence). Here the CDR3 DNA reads TGTGCCAGCAGCGAGGGCGTCGGCAACTATGGCTACACCTTC. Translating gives CASSEGVGNYGYTF.

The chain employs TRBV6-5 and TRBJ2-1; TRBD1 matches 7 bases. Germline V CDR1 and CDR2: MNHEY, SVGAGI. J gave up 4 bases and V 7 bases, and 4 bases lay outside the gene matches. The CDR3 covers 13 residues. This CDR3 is CASNLQGYNEQFF. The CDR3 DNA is TGTGCCAGCAACCTACAGGGGTACAATGAGCAGTTCTTC.

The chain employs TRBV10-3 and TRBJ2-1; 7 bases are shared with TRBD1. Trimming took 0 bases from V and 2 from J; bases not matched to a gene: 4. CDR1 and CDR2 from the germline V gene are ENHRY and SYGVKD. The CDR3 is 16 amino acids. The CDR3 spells CAISESGQFTYNEQFF. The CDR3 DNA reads TGTGCCATCAGTGAGTCGGGACAGTTTACCTACAATGAGCAGTTCTTC.

CDR3 sequence: CASSPGTGGNEKLFF. Written as DNA, the CDR3 is TGTGCCAGCAGTCCGGGGACAGGGGGAAATGAAAAACTGTTTTTT. The rearrangement uses TRBV28 and TRBJ1-4; 11 nucleotides agree with TRBD1. This CDR3 comprises 15 residues. The germline V gene encodes CDR1 MDHEN and CDR2 SYDVKM. V dropped 5 bases and J dropped 5; count of bases not matched to a gene: 4.

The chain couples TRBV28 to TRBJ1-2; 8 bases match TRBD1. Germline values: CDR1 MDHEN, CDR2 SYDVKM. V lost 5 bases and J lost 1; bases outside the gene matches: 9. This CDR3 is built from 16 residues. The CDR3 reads CASSTVQGALNYGYTF. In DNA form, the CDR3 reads TGTGCCAGCAGTACGGTTCAGGGGGCGCTTAACTATGGCTACACCTTC.

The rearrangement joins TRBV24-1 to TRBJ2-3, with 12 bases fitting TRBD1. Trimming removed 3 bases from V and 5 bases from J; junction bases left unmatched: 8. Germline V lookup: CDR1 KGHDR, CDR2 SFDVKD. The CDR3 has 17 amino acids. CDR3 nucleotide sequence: TGTGCCACCAGTGATGCCGGGACAGGGGGCTCCGGAGATACGCAGTATTTT. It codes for CATSDAGTGGSGDTQYF.

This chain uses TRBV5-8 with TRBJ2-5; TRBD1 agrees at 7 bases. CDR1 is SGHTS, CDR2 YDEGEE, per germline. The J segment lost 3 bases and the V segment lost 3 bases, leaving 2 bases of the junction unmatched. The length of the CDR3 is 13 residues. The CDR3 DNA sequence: TGTGCCAGCAGCTGGGGGACAGAAGAGACCCAGTACTTC. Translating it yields CASSWGTEETQYF.

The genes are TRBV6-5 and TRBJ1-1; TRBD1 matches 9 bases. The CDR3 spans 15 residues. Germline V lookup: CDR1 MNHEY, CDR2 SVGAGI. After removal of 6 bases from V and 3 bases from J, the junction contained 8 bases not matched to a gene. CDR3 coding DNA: TGTGCCAGCAGATTGGACAGGGGACTATACACTGAAGCTTTCTTT. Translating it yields CASRLDRGLYTEAFF.

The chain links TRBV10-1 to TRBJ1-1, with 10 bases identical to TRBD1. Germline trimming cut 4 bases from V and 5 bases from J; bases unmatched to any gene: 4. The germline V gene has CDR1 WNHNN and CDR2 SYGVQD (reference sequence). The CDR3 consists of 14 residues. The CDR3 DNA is TGCGCCAGCAGTGCCCCGGGACAGGGGACTGAAGCTTTCTTT. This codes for CASSAPGQGTEAFF.

The CDR3 DNA reads TGTGCCAGCAGCGCCAAGGGAACGGGACTAGTGAACACCGGGGAGCTGTTTTTT. Amino acids: CASSAKGTGLVNTGELFF. The V gene is TRBV2, the J gene TRBJ2-2; TRBD2 aligns across 8 bases. Per germline, CDR1 SNHLY and CDR2 FYNNEI. V trimming: 6 bases; J trimming: 1 base; junction bases outside the gene matches: 13. There are 18 residues in the CDR3.

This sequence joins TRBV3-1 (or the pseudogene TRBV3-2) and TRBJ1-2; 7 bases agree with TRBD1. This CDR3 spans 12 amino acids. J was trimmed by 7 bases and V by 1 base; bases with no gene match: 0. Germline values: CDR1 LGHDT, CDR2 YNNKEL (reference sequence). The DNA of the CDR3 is TGTGCCAGCAGCCAAGCAGGGGGTGGCTACACCTTC. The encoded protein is CASSQAGGGYTF.

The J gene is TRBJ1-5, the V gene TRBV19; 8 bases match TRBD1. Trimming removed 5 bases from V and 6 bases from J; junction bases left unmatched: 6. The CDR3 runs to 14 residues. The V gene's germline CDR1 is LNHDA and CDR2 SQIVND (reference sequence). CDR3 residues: CASSWSGGTQPQHF. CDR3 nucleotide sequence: TGTGCCAGTAGTTGGTCAGGGGGCACTCAGCCCCAGCATTTT. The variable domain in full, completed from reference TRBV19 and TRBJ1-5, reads DGGITQSPKYLFRKEGQNVTLSCEQNLNHDAMYWYRQDPGQGLRLIYYSQIVNDFQKGDIAEGYSVSREKKESFPLTVTSAQKNPTAFYLCASSWSGGTQPQHFGDGTRLSIL.

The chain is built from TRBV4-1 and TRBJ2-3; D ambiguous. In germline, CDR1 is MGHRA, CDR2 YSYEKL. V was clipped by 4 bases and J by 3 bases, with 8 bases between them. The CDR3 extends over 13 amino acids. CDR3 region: CASSPHYTDTQYF. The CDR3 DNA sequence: TGCGCCAGCAGCCCCCACTATACAGATACGCAGTATTTT.

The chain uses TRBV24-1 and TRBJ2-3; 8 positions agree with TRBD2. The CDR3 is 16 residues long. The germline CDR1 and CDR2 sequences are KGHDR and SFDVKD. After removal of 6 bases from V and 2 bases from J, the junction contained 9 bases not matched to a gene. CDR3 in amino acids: CATSNAGGDHTDTQYF. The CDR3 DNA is TGTGCCACCAGTAATGCGGGGGGAGACCACACAGATACGCAGTATTTT.

The CDR3 DNA reads TGCGCCAGCAGCCAGCAGACAGGGGGCTACGAGCAGTACTTC. Protein sequence: CASSQQTGGYEQYF. The V and J genes are TRBV4-1 and TRBJ2-7, with 9 bases matching TRBD1. V trimming: 3 bases; J trimming: 3 bases; junction bases outside the gene matches: 3. This CDR3 has 14 amino acids. Germline CDR1 and CDR2: MGHRA and YSYEKL.

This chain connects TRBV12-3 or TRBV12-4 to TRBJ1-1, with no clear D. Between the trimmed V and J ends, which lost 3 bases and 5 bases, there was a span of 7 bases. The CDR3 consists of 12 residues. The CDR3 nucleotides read TGTGCCAGCAGTTTGGGGAGGACTGAAGCTTTCTTT. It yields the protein CASSLGRTEAFF.

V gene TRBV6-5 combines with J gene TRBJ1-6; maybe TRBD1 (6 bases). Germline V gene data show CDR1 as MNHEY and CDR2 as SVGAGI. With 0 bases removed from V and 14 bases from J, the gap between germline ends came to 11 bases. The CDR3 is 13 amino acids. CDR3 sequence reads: CASSYSGAGALHF. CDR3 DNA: TGTGCCAGCAGTTACTCGGGGGCCGGGGCCCTCCACTTT.

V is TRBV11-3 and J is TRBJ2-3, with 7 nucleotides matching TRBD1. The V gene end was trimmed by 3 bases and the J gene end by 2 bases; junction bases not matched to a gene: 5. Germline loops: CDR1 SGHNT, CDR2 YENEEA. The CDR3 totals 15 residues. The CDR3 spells CASSLTGSSTDTQYF. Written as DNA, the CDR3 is TGTGCCAGCAGCTTGACAGGGTCTTCCACAGATACGCAGTATTTT.